These T cell receptor beta chains were read from a single sample in a study of cytomegalovirus exposure and HLA in healthy donors. Assay used: immunoSEQ multiplex PCR; TCRdb lists only in-frame clones, some missing. The data contain 160,000 or so clones, approximately 80% of them seen just once; the ten biggest clones take up approximately 1.3%. Input material: PBMCs. The receptors were gathered from a man aged 25 to 40 in good health and CMV-seronegative. The CDR3 runs from the conserved cysteine through the conserved F or W.

V: TRBV7-9; CDR3: CASSSTSHLSATQYF
V: TRBV28; CDR3: CASSFTAGRDNEQFF
V: TRBV29-1; CDR3: CSVEDEMGAGGLNEQFF
V: TRBV11-2; CDR3: CASSFGGRALNEQFF
V: TRBV7-3; CDR3: CASSLKGEAGTGDFQETQYF
V: TRBV4-2; CDR3: CASSPRTETGELFF
V: TRBV25-1; CDR3: CASSDLRKGTGELFF
V: TRBV15; CDR3: CATSRAKTGRGEQYF
V: TRBV28; CDR3: CASSSGTVINYGYTF
V: TRBV18; CDR3: CASSPGTGVDEQYF
V: TRBV30; CDR3: CAWSPGYRPYNEQFF
V: TRBV7-3; CDR3: CASSSPGALTSGYYEQYF
V: TRBV7-9; CDR3: CASSSPVGAGTNEQFF
V: TRBV20-1; CDR3: CSARQQETQYF
V: TRBV7-3; CDR3: CASSLGDRDQETQYF
V: TRBV4-1; CDR3: CASSLSGGGRSSGNTIYF
V: TRBV5-1; CDR3: CASSFVRGVTEAFF
V: TRBV4-2; CDR3: CASSQEVRQGRRNEQFF
V: TRBV10-3; CDR3: CAISPSSSSTDTQYF
V: TRBV7-9; CDR3: CASSLTASNYGYTF
V: TRBV6-5; CDR3: CASSYSGKPNTGELFF
V: TRBV5-4; CDR3: CASSSMRTSGSPETQYF
V: TRBV10-3; CDR3: CAINSGTGGGPYEQYF
V: TRBV6-1; CDR3: CASSLGQNTEAFF
V: TRBV19; CDR3: CASRHGSSYEQYF
V: TRBV30; CDR3: CAWRVGVTDTQYF
V: TRBV28; CDR3: CASSRTDSGTEAFF
V: TRBV5-6; CDR3: CASSSTQGATDTEAFF